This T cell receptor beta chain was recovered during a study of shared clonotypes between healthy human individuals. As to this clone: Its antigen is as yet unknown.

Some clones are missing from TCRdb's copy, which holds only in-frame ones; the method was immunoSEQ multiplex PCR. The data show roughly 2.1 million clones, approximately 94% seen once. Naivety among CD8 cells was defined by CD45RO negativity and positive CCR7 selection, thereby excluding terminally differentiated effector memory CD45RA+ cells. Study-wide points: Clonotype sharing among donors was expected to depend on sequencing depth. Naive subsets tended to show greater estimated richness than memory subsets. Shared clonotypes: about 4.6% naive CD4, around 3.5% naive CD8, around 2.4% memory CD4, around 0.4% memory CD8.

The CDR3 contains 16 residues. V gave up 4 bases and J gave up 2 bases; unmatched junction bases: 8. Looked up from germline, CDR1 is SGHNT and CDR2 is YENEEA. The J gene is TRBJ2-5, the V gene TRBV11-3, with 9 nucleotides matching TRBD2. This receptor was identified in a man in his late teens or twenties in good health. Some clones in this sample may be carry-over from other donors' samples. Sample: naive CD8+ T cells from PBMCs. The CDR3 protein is CASSSGTSWTQETQYF. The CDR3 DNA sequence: TGTGCCAGCAGCTCCGGGACTAGCTGGACTCAAGAGACCCAGTACTTC.